Each of the 2 T cell receptor beta chains below was sequenced from the same sample in a study of OX40 agonist ivuxolimab in advanced cancers. Generated by immunoSEQ multiplex PCR, the TCRdb table keeps only in-frame clones and is missing some. Found here are approximately 50,000 clones, around 85% of them singletons; the top ten hold about 14%. The sample in question was CD4+ or CD8+ T cells sorted from blood, obtained in a trial of the OX40 agonist ivuxolimab. These receptor sequences come from an adult with an advanced solid tumor such as melanoma, head and neck, liver or kidney cancer.

This clone was seen just once. The J gene is TRBJ2-7, the V gene TRBV29-1; no definite D call. CDR3 length: 12 amino acids. V gave up 7 bases and J gave up 5 bases, with 15 bases separating them. CDR1 SQVTM and CDR2 ANQGSEA come from the germline V gene. The CDR3 is CSAGKMENEQYF. The CDR3 DNA reads as TGCAGCGCCGGAAAGATGGAGAACGAGCAGTACTTC.

This chain links TRBV7-7 with TRBJ2-1; D ambiguous. Trimming left V 0 bases short and J 0 bases short, with 6 bases between. Germline-derived CDR1 and CDR2 are SSHAT and FNYEAQ (reference sequence). This CDR3 contains 15 residues. The CDR3 is CASSLARSSYNEQFF. As DNA, the CDR3 is TGTGCCAGCAGCTTAGCCCGGAGCTCCTACAATGAGCAGTTCTTC.